This TCR beta chain derives from a study of T cell responses to AZD1222 COVID-19 vaccine. The study, taken as a whole, reports: Dominant CD4 TCR responses targeted spike regions 160-218 and 743-854. Elevations in Spike-specific TCR breadth and depth followed administration of two AZD1222 doses. The donors showed a predominance of white British ancestry and of females, with possible underestimation of clonal diversity.

This clone showed up just a few times. Its antigen is undetermined. Profiling relied on immunoSEQ multiplex PCR, and the TCRdb table lists in-frame clones only, not all of them. This table holds around 130,000 clones, roughly 88% found once. This receptor was obtained from an adult in good health. Sequenced here: peripheral blood, sampled on day 0 of AZD1222 vaccination.

The CDR3: CASSPLRAGVYGYTF. The CDR3 DNA sequence: TGTGCCAGCAGCCCCCTTCGGGCGGGGGTCTATGGCTACACCTTC. This rearrangement joins TRBV9 to TRBJ1-2, with D possibly TRBD1 on 5 matching bases. Germline CDR1 is SGDLS and CDR2 is YYNGEE. V was cut by 4 bases and J by 4 bases, with 17 bases left in between. The CDR3 runs 15 residues.